This TCR beta chain was profiled in a study of human T cells and chemical hapten exposure. The length of the CDR3 is 15 residues. V shed 0 bases and J shed 2 bases, with 9 bases lying between them. The germline V gene encodes CDR1 ENHRY and CDR2 SYGVKD. The sample's time point: pre-sensitization, week 0. Indicated treatment: therapeutic diphenylcyclopropenone sensitization with weekly scalp DPC. TCRdb redid the calling of the RACE reads with MiXCR, one entry per CDR3 protein. This table holds about 380,000 distinct CDR3 sequences, roughly 5% found once. This clonotype occurred many times. The specimen was whole blood, collected in connection with sensitization to the hapten diphenylcyclopropenone (DPC). The chain couples TRBV10-3 to TRBJ2-3; possible D gene TRBD2, 5 bases. This clonotype originated in a woman between 45 and 60 years old with alopecia areata. Some clones in this sample may be carry-over from other donors' samples. This CDR3 is CAISESTRSTDTQYF. Written as DNA, the CDR3 is TGTGCCATCAGTGAGTCCACTAGGTCCACAGATACGCAGTATTTT.